This T cell receptor beta chain was identified during a study of T cells in narcolepsy. Notes on the study in general: Autoreactive clone sequences were missing from some blood memory CD4+ repertoires. Comparing one patient's CSF and blood CD4+ clonotypes highlighted HCRT- and TRIB2-specific autoreactive clonotypes.

A remark on this clone: Its target is not known.

The assay was immunoSEQ multiplex PCR, and TCRdb's table has in-frame clones only and misses some. The sample has about 30,000 clones, 82% seen once. The CDR3 is 18 residues long. In germline, CDR1 is MDHEN, CDR2 SYDVKM. Trimming removed 1 base from V and 0 bases from J; junction bases left unmatched: 6. The specimen was CD45RA- memory CD4+ T cells from PBMCs. The chain employs TRBV28 and TRBJ2-6, with TRBD1 matching 7 bases. This receptor was obtained from a human donor with narcolepsy. CDR3 bases: TGTGCCAGCAGTTTATTTGGCAGGGGGAGCTCTGGGGCCAACGTCCTGACTTTC. Translating gives CASSLFGRGSSGANVLTF.